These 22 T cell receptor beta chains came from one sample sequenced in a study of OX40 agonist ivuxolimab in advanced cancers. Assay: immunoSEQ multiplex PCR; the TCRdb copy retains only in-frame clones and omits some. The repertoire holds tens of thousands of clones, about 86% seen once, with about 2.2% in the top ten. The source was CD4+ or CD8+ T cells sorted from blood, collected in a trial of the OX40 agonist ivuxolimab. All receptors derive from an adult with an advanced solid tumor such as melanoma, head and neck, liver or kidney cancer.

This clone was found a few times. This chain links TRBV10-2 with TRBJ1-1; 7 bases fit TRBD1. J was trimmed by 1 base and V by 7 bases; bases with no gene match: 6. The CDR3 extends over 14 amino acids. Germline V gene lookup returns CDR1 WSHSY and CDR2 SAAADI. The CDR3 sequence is CASITDRRNTEAFF. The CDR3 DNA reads TGCGCCAGCATCACGGACAGGAGGAACACTGAAGCTTTCTTT.

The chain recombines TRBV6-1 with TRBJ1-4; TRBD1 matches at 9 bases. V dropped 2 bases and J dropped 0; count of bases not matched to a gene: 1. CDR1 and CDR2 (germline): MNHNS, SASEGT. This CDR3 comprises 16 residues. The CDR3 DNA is TGTGCCAGCAGTGAAACAGGGGGCGCAACTAATGAAAAACTGTTTTTT. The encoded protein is CASSETGGATNEKLFF.

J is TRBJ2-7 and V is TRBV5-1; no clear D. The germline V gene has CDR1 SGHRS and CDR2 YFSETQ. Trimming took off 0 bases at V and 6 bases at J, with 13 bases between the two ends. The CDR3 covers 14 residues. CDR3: CASSLANPTVEQYF. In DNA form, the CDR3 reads TGCGCCAGCAGCTTGGCCAATCCGACCGTCGAGCAGTACTTC.

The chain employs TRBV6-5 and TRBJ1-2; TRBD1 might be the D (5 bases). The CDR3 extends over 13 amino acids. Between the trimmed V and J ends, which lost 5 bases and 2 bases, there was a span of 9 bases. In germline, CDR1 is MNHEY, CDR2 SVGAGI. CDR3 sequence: CASSPGINYGYTF. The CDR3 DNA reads TGTGCCAGCAGTCCAGGGATAAACTATGGCTACACCTTC.

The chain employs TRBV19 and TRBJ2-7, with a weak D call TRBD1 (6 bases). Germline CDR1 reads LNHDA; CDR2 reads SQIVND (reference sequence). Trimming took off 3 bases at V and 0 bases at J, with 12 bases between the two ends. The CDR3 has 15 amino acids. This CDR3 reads CASSISQGFSYEQYF. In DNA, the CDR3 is TGTGCCAGTAGTATCTCTCAGGGGTTCTCCTACGAGCAGTACTTC. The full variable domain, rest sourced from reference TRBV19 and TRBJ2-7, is DGGITQSPKYLFRKEGQNVTLSCEQNLNHDAMYWYRQDPGQGLRLIYYSQIVNDFQKGDIAEGYSVSREKKESFPLTVTSAQKNPTAFYLCASSISQGFSYEQYFGPGTRLTVT.

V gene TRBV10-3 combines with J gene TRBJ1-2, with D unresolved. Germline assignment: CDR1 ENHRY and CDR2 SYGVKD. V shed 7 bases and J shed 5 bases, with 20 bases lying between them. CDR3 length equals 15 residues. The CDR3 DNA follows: TGTGCCATCACCGGGTCACACATGACCCAATATGGCTACACCTTC. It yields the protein CAITGSHMTQYGYTF.

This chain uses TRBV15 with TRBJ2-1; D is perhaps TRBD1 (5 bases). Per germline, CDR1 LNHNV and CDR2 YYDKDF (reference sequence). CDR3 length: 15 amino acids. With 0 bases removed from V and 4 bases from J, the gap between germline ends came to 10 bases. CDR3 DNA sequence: TGTGCCACCAGCAGAGATATAGGGGCATACAATGAGCAGTTCTTC. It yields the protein CATSRDIGAYNEQFF.

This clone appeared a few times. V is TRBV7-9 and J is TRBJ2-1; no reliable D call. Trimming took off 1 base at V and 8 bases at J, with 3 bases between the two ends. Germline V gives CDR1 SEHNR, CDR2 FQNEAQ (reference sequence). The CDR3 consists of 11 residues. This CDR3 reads CASSLGDEQFF. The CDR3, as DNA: TGTGCCAGCAGCTTAGGAGATGAGCAGTTCTTC.

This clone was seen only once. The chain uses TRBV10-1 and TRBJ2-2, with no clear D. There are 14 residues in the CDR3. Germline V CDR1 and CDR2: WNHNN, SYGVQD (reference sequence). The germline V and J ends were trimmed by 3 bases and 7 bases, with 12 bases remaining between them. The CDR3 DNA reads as TGCGCCAGCAGTGAAGTAGTAGGGTACGGGGAGCTGTTTTTT. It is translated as CASSEVVGYGELFF.

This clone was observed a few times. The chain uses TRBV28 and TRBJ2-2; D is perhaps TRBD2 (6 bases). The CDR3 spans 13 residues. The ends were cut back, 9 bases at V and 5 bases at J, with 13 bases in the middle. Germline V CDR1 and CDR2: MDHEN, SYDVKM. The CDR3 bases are TGTGCCAGTTCGGGGACTCGGACCGGGGAGCTGTTTTTT. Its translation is CASSGTRTGELFF.

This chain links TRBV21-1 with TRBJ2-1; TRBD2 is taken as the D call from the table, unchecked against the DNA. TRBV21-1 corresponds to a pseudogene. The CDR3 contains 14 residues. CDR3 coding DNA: TGTGCCAGCAGCAGGTTCCGGTTCTACAATGAGCAGTTCTTC. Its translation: CASSRFRFYNEQFF.

CDR3 region: CASSRQRREKLFF. CDR3 nucleotides: TGTGCCAGCAGTCGGCAGCGTCGAGAAAAACTGTTTTTT. V is TRBV6-1 and J is TRBJ1-4; D call uncertain. Trimming left V 5 bases short and J 8 bases short, with 12 bases between. CDR1 and CDR2 from the germline V gene are MNHNS and SASEGT. The CDR3 sequence is 13 residues long.

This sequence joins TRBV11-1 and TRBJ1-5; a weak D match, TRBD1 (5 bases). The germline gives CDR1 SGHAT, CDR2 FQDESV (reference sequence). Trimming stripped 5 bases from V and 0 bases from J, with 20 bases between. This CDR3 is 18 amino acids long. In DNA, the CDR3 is TGTGCCAGCAGCCCCTCGCACCGGGACTGCGATAGCAATCAGCCCCAGCATTTT. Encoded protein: CASSPSHRDCDSNQPQHF.

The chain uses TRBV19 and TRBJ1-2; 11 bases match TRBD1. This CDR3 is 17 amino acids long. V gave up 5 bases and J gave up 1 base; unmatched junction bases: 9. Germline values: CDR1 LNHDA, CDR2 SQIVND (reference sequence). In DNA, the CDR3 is TGTGCCAGTAGTCCCCAGGACAGGGGGCGAAGTAACTATGGCTACACCTTC. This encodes CASSPQDRGRSNYGYTF.

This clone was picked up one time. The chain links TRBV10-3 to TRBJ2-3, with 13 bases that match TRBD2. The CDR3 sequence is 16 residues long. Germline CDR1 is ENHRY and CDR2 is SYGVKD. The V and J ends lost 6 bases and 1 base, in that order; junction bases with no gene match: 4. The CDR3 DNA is TGTGCCATCAGCCTGGGACTAGCGGGACGCACAGATACGCAGTATTTT. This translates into CAISLGLAGRTDTQYF.

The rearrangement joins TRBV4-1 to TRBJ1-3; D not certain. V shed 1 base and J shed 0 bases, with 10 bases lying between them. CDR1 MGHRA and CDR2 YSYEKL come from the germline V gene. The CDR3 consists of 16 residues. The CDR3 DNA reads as TGCGCCAGCAGCCAAGTATTGGCCCTCTCTGGAAACACCATATATTTT. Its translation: CASSQVLALSGNTIYF.

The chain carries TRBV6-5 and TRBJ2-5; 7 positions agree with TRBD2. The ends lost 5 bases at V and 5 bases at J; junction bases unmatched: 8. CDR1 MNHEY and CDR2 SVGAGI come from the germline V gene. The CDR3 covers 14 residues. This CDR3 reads CASSLAGVGETQYF. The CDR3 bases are TGTGCCAGCAGTCTCGCGGGAGTTGGTGAGACCCAGTACTTC.

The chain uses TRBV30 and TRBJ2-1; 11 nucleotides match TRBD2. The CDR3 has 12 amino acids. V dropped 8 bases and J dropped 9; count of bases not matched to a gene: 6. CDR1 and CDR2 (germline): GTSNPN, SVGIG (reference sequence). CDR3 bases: TGTGCCAGACAGGGACTAGCGGCTGAGCAGTTCTTC. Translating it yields CARQGLAAEQFF.

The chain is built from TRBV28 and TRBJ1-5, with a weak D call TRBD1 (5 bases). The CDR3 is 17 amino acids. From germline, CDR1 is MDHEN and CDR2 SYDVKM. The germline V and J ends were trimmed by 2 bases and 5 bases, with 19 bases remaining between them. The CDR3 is CASSLHLGLPRDQPQHF. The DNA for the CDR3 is TGTGCCAGCAGTTTACACCTGGGACTACCCCGAGATCAGCCCCAGCATTTT.

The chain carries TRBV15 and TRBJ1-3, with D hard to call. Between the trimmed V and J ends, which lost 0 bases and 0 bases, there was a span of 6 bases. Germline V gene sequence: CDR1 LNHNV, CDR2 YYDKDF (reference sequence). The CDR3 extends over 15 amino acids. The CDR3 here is CATSRDGASGNTIYF. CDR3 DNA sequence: TGTGCCACCAGCAGAGATGGCGCCTCTGGAAACACCATATATTTT. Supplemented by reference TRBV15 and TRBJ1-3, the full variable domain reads DAMVIQNPRYQVTQFGKPVTLSCSQTLNHNVMYWYQQKSSQAPKLLFHYYDKDFNNEADTPDNFQSRRPNTSFCFLDIRSPGLGDTAMYLCATSRDGASGNTIYFGEGSWLTVV.

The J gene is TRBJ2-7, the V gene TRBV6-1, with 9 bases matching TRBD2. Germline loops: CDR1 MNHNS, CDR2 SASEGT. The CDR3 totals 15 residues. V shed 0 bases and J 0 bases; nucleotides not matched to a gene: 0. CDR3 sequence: CASSEATSGSYEQYF. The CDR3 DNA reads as TGTGCCAGCAGTGAAGCGACTAGCGGCTCCTACGAGCAGTACTTC.

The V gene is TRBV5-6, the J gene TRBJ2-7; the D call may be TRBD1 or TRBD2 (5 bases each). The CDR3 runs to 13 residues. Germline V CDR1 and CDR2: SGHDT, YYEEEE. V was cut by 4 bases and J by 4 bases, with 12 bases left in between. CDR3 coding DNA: TGTGCCAGCAGCCACGGGACCTCTTACGAGCAGTACTTC. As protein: CASSHGTSYEQYF.